This T cell receptor (beta chain) is from a study of graft-versus-host responses after intestinal transplantation (dated by TCRdb to the early 2020s). In the study overall: Multivisceral, liver-intestinal, or isolated intestinal transplants were received by the recipients. All recipients received anti-thymocyte globulin induction followed by maintenance tacrolimus and steroids for two to four years. Bulk TCR-beta CDR3 sequencing was used to track graft-versus-host and host-versus-graft alloreactive T cell clones in the graft, circulation and bone marrow after intestinal transplantation. Alloreactive clones were identified by sequencing pre-transplant mixed lymphocyte reaction products and comparing these products with unstimulated pre-transplant donor and recipient T cells. The cohort enrolled 20 to 30 intestinal transplant recipients including one retransplant, and a few patients lacking pretransplant specimens were excluded. Donor T cell macrochimerism was defined as a peak of at least 4% donor T cells among recipient peripheral blood mononuclear cells. Samples from a few later patients were sequenced in-house on an Illumina MiSeq with MiXCR processing rather than by the commercial service. Paper-wide results and their limitations: Early after transplant, peak levels of circulating GvH clones were associated with declines in HvG clones. The relatively low number and heterogeneity of intestinal transplant patients limited the conclusions. GvH clones were detected in recipient bone marrow, and some of these GvH clones were observed earlier in ileal mucosa or blood, consistent with an intestinal mucosal origin. In patients with donor T cell macrochimerism, the allografts had high GvH to HvG T cell clonal ratios.

Turning to this clone: Its recognized antigen is unknown. The sample holds no much larger clone one base away, and base qualities are not on file.

The method was the immunoSEQ multiplex PCR assay. For most patients, genomic DNA was isolated using the Qiagen DNeasy Blood and Tissue Kit and was shipped frozen to Adaptive Biotechnologies for TCR sequencing. For most patients, high-throughput TCR-beta CDR3 sequencing of genomic DNA was performed by Adaptive Biotechnologies. For the original study's pipeline: TCR sequencing data for some 19 patients were retrieved from Adaptive's ImmunoSEQ software; a few other patients were processed with MiXCR and VDJtools. To correct CD4 versus CD8 sorting errors, any sequence found in both subsets at a frequency ratio below 5:1 was removed. Because the origin of CDR3 nucleotide sequences shared between donor and recipient could not be assigned, those sequences were removed. At least 2-fold expansion over unstimulated cells and a minimum CFSE-low frequency of 0.002% (template counts) or 0.001% (read counts) were required for clones to be classified as alloreactive. Mappable clones were those detected in sequenced pre-transplant spleen, lymph node, or MLR CFSE-low populations of the donor or recipient. Cumulative frequency of alloreactive clones was calculated as a percentage of all sequences weighted by copy number. TCRdb's version of the immuneACCESS table is confined to in-frame rearrangements and falls short of the full clone set. An unresolved V gene accounts for under half of the shortfall where checked; the remainder is of unknown origin. The V and J calls and clone size were taken over from that table, and D and trimming were inferred from the DNA. For this sample there are roughly 92,000 clones; about nine tenths appear just once. Around 0.11% of the sample is held by the ten biggest clonotypes.

Explained via the paper, the time point label denotes: cells obtained before transplantation from donor or recipient. CD3+CD4+ and CD3+CD8+ populations were FACS-sorted from unstimulated pre-transplant donor and recipient cells taken from spleen or lymph nodes. The sample was unstimulated CD4+ T cells sorted from spleen or lymph node cells, taken before intestinal transplant. The clonotype originates from a human donor who received an intestinal transplant.

The base sequence is TGTGCCAGCAGTTACGATCCACGGAGAGGAAACACCATATATTTT. This is translated as CASSYDPRRGNTIYF. The V and J segments used are TRBV6-5 and TRBJ1-3; confidence is insufficient to name the D gene. CDR1 and CDR2 were assigned from the germline V gene as MNHEY and SVGAGI. V is pared back by 2 bases and J by 4 bases, with 12 bases lying between the germline termini. Taken from cysteine to phenylalanine, the CDR3 has 15 residues. The DNA shown is the 45-base CDR3, in frame from base 1.